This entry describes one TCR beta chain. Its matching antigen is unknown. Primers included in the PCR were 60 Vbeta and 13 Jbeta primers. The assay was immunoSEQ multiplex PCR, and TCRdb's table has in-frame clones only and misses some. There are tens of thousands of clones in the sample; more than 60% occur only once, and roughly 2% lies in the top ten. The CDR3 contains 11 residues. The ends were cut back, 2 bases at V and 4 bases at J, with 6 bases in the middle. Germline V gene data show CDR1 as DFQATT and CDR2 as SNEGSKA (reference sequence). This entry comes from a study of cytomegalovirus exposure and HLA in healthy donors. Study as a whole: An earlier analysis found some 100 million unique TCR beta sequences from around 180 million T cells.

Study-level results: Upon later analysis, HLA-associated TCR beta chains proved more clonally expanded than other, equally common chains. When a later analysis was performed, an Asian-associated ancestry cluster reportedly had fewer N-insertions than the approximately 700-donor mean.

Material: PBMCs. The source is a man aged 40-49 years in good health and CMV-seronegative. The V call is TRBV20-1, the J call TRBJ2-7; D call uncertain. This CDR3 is CSARREYEQYF. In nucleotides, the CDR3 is TGCAGTGCTAGAAGAGAATACGAGCAGTACTTC.